These 14 T cell receptor beta chains were all obtained from the same sample, sequenced in a study of early T cells in non-severe SARS-CoV-2 infection. One entry per CDR3 protein results from TCRdb running MiXCR on the 5' RACE reads. Of roughly 56,000 distinct CDR3 sequences in the sample, under 8.5% are singletons; the top ten hold 4% to 5%. Specimen: whole blood. The receptors originated from an adult who was a healthcare worker with PCR-confirmed SARS-CoV-2 infection or an uninfected control (not recorded which).

By frequency in the sample, this clonotype is medium-sized (0.01 to 0.1%). The rearrangement links TRBV27 to TRBJ2-4, with 9 bases that match TRBD1. The CDR3 consists of 16 residues. The V gene's germline CDR1 is MNHEY and CDR2 SMNVEV (reference sequence). The trim removed 2 bases at V and 6 bases at J, leaving 8 bases unmatched. The CDR3 DNA follows: TGTGCCAGCAGTTTACCTAGGGACAGGGCAGGAAACATTCAGTACTTC. Protein product: CASSLPRDRAGNIQYF.

CDR3 in amino acids: CASSLVKRQGTYEQYF. CDR3 DNA: TGTGCCAGCAGCTTAGTTAAAAGACAGGGAACCTACGAGCAGTACTTC. This chain links TRBV11-2 with TRBJ2-7; TRBD1 matches at 7 bases. The CDR3 sequence is 16 residues long. Germline V gene data show CDR1 as SGHAT and CDR2 as FQNNGV. V lost 1 base and J lost 2; bases outside the gene matches: 8.

This clonotype showed up many times. The chain joins TRBV28 to TRBJ2-7; either TRBD1 or TRBD2 may supply D (6 bases each). Germline CDR1 reads MDHEN; CDR2 reads SYDVKM. This CDR3 is 12 amino acids long. DNA for the CDR3: TGTGCTTCAGAGGGGGACTCCCTCGAGCAGTACTTC. Encoded protein: CASEGDSLEQYF.

Only a few counts were recorded for this clonotype. The gene calls are TRBV11-2 and TRBJ2-1; D is unclear. V was clipped by 1 base and J by 10 bases, with 11 bases between them. CDR1 SGHAT and CDR2 FQNNGV come from the germline V gene. This CDR3 is built from 13 residues. The CDR3 region has the DNA TGTGCCAGCAGCTTAGTGTCTGAGACCGAGCAGTTCTTC. Translation: CASSLVSETEQFF.

V is TRBV6-2 or TRBV6-3 and J is TRBJ1-3; D ambiguous. V lost 5 bases to trimming and J lost 2 bases, with 13 bases between them. CDR3 length: 15 amino acids. The germline V gene has CDR1 MNHEY and CDR2 SVGEGT. CDR3 bases: TGTGCCAGCAGTACAACAGCAAACCCTGGAAACACCATATATTTT. Translating gives CASSTTANPGNTIYF.

This chain joins TRBV6-1 and TRBJ2-1, with unresolved D. CDR1 is MNHNS and CDR2 is SASEGT in the germline V gene. The length of the CDR3 is 13 residues. Trimming left V 6 bases short and J 10 bases short, with 16 bases between. The CDR3 DNA reads as TGTGCCAGCAGGAGAGAGCCCCGAGTGGAGCAGTTCTTC. Translation gives CASRREPRVEQFF.

This clonotype appeared a few times. The chain recombines TRBV20-1 with TRBJ2-3; D is ambiguous. There are 11 residues in the CDR3. Trimming left V 5 bases short and J 10 bases short, with 13 bases between. CDR1 and CDR2 (germline): DFQATT, SNEGSKA (reference sequence). CDR3 sequence (DNA): TGCAGTGCTGAACATACCTTTTCGCAGTATTTT. Protein sequence: CSAEHTFSQYF.

With respect to this clonotype: This CDR3 is missing its conserved last phenylalanine or tryptophan, likely due to a read error. This chain joins TRBV12-3 or TRBV12-4 and TRBJ1-2, with TRBD1 identical over 9 bases. J lost 4 bases, V lost 6 bases, and 9 bases had no gene match. This CDR3 spans 15 amino acids. The CDR3 loop reads CASSPAGTGTYGYTL. The DNA for the CDR3 is TGTGCCAGCAGCCCGGCCGGGACAGGGACCTATGGCTACACCCTC.

V and J are TRBV30 and TRBJ2-2; 8 bases align to TRBD2. V gave up 0 bases and J gave up 4 bases; unmatched junction bases: 4. Germline assignment: CDR1 GTSNPN and CDR2 SVGIG (reference sequence). The CDR3 has 15 amino acids. The CDR3: CAWSVIGGATGELFF. CDR3 DNA: TGTGCCTGGAGTGTAATCGGGGGGGCCACCGGGGAGCTGTTTTTT.

This clonotype was counted a few times. The chain joins TRBV19 to TRBJ2-6, with D unresolved. The CDR3 is 14 residues long. Germline lookup yields CDR1 LNHDA and CDR2 SQIVND (reference sequence). With 6 bases removed from V and 0 bases from J, the gap between germline ends came to 6 bases. CDR3 sequence: CASRDSSGANVLTF. In nucleotides, the CDR3 is TGTGCCAGTAGAGATAGCTCTGGGGCCAACGTCCTGACTTTC. The full variable domain, in which reference TRBV19 and TRBJ2-6 provide the parts outside the CDR3, is DGGITQSPKYLFRKEGQNVTLSCEQNLNHDAMYWYRQDPGQGLRLIYYSQIVNDFQKGDIAEGYSVSREKKESFPLTVTSAQKNPTAFYLCASRDSSGANVLTFGAGSRLTVL.

V and J are TRBV5-1 and TRBJ2-1; D is possibly TRBD2 (6 bases). This CDR3 has 14 amino acids. Germline loops: CDR1 SGHRS, CDR2 YFSETQ. Trimming shortened V by 4 bases and J by 7 bases, and 15 bases separated the two germline ends. The CDR3 DNA reads as TGCGCCAGCAGCCTAGTGGTAGCGGCTAATGAGCAGTTCTTC. Protein sequence: CASSLVVAANEQFF.

This clonotype was detected many times. The genes are TRBV5-1 and TRBJ2-4, with 8 bases matching TRBD1. Germline V gives CDR1 SGHRS, CDR2 YFSETQ. The CDR3 is 13 amino acids. The junction had 6 bases not matched to a gene; V was cut back by 7 bases and J by 6 bases. The CDR3: CASGQDRGNIQYF. As DNA, the CDR3 is TGCGCCAGCGGACAAGACAGGGGAAACATTCAGTACTTC.

Here the CDR3 DNA reads TGCAGTTCGACCCAGGGGACCTCCTACGAGCAGTACTTC. Translating it yields CSSTQGTSYEQYF. The chain combines TRBV20-1 with TRBJ2-7; D may be TRBD1 (6 bases). This CDR3 comprises 13 residues. Trimming removed 8 bases at V and 0 bases at J, with 14 bases between. The germline gives CDR1 DFQATT, CDR2 SNEGSKA (reference sequence).

The chain uses TRBV18 and TRBJ1-5; D is uncertain. The CDR3 totals 12 residues. Between the trimmed V and J ends, which lost 4 bases and 1 base, there was a span of 2 bases. Germline V lookup: CDR1 KGHSH, CDR2 LQKENI. The CDR3: CASSQSNQPQHF. In nucleotides, the CDR3 is TGTGCCAGCTCACAGAGCAATCAGCCCCAGCATTTT.